Following are 15 T cell receptor beta chains from one sample sequenced in a study of blood T cells in healthy people across ages. A second PCR of roughly 7 to 11 cycles used a sample-barcoded 5' primer and a J-beta primer mix. TCRdb analysed the 5' RACE reads with MiXCR anew, one entry per CDR3 protein. The sample carries just over 800,000 distinct CDR3 sequences, under 80% recorded once. Input material: blood. Receptors originate from a young man in good health.

This clonotype occurred a few times. The rearrangement links TRBV29-1 to TRBJ1-2; D is ambiguous. Germline values: CDR1 SQVTM, CDR2 ANQGSEA. This CDR3 region has 13 residues. Trimming left V 3 bases short and J 4 bases short, with 12 bases between. CDR3 in amino acids: CSVDGGDSYGYTF. The CDR3 DNA reads TGCAGCGTTGATGGTGGGGATAGCTATGGCTACACCTTC.

The rearrangement links TRBV7-2 to TRBJ2-5; no definite D call. Between the trimmed V and J ends, which lost 3 bases and 3 bases, there was a span of 8 bases. Germline V gene lookup returns CDR1 SGHTA and CDR2 FQGNSA. CDR3 length: 13 amino acids. CDR3 bases: TGTGCCAGCAGCTTTCGAATCGAAGAGACCCAGTACTTC. Protein: CASSFRIEETQYF.

The chain links TRBV25-1 to TRBJ1-4; no reliable D call. The CDR3 consists of 11 residues. V was cut by 6 bases and J by 11 bases, with 10 bases left in between. The germline CDR1 and CDR2 sequences are MGHDK and SYGVNS. In nucleotides, the CDR3 is TGTGCCAGCAGGGTTGGGGTGAAACTGTTTTTT. It is translated as CASRVGVKLFF.

This clonotype was detected many times. The CDR3 DNA follows: TGTGCCAGCAGCCACGCCCCGGGACAGGGGACTGGGGCCAACGTCCTGACTTTC. Protein sequence: CASSHAPGQGTGANVLTF. This rearrangement joins TRBV4-2 to TRBJ2-6, with 10 bases that match TRBD1. The germline V gene has CDR1 LGHNA and CDR2 YNFKEQ. V shed 3 bases and J 2 bases; nucleotides not matched to a gene: 7. CDR3 length equals 18 residues.

This CDR3 reads CASNDFSSGDTQYF. As DNA, the CDR3 is TGTGCCAGCAACGACTTCAGTAGCGGCGATACGCAGTATTTT. This sequence joins TRBV6-2 or TRBV6-3 and TRBJ2-3, with a possible D match to TRBD2 (6 bases). Trimming took 7 bases from V and 6 from J, leaving 17 bases between them. Germline CDR1 reads MNHEY; CDR2 reads SVGEGT. The CDR3 totals 14 residues.

The V and J genes are TRBV18 and TRBJ2-5; 7 bases align to TRBD2. The CDR3 covers 13 residues. J lost 5 bases, V lost 8 bases, and 8 bases had no gene match. Germline values: CDR1 KGHSH, CDR2 LQKENI. The CDR3 DNA reads TGTGCCAGCACGTTGACTAGCTGGGAGACCCAGTACTTC. Translating gives CASTLTSWETQYF.

This clonotype occurred a few times. V is TRBV6-4 and J is TRBJ2-1; 9 bases align to TRBD1. V trimming: 5 bases; J trimming: 4 bases; junction bases outside the gene matches: 6. This CDR3 region has 15 residues. Germline assignment: CDR1 MRHNA and CDR2 SNTAGT. The CDR3 protein is CASSTGGQGYNEQFF. The DNA of the CDR3 is TGTGCCAGCAGTACAGGGGGACAGGGTTACAATGAGCAGTTCTTC.

This clonotype was picked up a small number of times. The gene calls are TRBV6-2 or TRBV6-3 and TRBJ2-5; no clear D gene. CDR1 MNHEY and CDR2 SVGEGT come from the germline V gene. V lost 0 bases and J 0 bases, leaving 2 bases between the germline ends. The CDR3 is 13 residues long. Here the CDR3 DNA reads TGTGCCAGCAGTTACTCGTACCAAGAGACCCAGTACTTC. Translated: CASSYSYQETQYF.

CDR3 amino acids: CASSQGGLEQFF. CDR3 bases: TGTGCCAGCAGCCAAGGGGGGCTTGAACAGTTCTTC. This chain uses TRBV3-1 with TRBJ2-1, with a possible D match to TRBD1 (6 bases). V dropped 1 base and J dropped 13 bases, with 11 bases sitting between them. The CDR3 totals 12 residues. Germline assignment: CDR1 LGHDT and CDR2 YNNKEL (reference sequence).

A remark on this clonotype: At one end, the junction sequence differs from germline, possibly due to a read error. The chain carries TRBV4-3 and TRBJ2-1; 10 bases match TRBD2. The CDR3 covers 16 residues. Per germline, CDR1 LGHNA and CDR2 YSLEER. DNA of the CDR3: TGCGCCGGCAGCCAGGAGTTAAGCGGGGGGGCAAGGGAGCAGTTCTTC. The encoded protein is CAGSQELSGGAREQFF.

This rearrangement joins TRBV7-9 to TRBJ1-6, with D hard to call. Trimming left V 3 bases short and J 7 bases short, with 7 bases between. Germline lookup yields CDR1 SEHNR and CDR2 FQNEAQ (reference sequence). The CDR3 runs 13 residues. DNA for the CDR3: TGTGCCAGCAGCTTCGGGTCGAATTCACCCCTCCACTTT. Encoded protein: CASSFGSNSPLHF.

The chain uses TRBV7-9 and TRBJ2-2; D remains ambiguous. The CDR3 consists of 14 residues. The germline V gene has CDR1 SEHNR and CDR2 FQNEAQ (reference sequence). V shed 7 bases and J shed 6 bases, with 15 bases lying between them. The CDR3 loop is CASNPVSVAGELFF. The CDR3 DNA sequence: TGTGCCAGCAATCCCGTGTCGGTGGCCGGGGAGCTGTTTTTT.

The table lists this clonotype with a few counts. The chain couples TRBV2 to TRBJ2-1; 13 bases agree with TRBD2. The CDR3 consists of 16 residues. Germline V gives CDR1 SNHLY, CDR2 FYNNEI. After removal of 6 bases from V and 6 bases from J, the junction contained 8 bases not matched to a gene. In DNA, the CDR3 is TGTGCCAGCAGAATAAGACTAGCGGGGGGTTTCAATGAGCAGTTCTTC. Translated: CASRIRLAGGFNEQFF.

The rearrangement joins TRBV24-1 to TRBJ2-7; 12 bases fit TRBD1. The junction had 4 bases not matched to a gene; V was cut back by 9 bases and J by 2 bases. The length of the CDR3 is 14 residues. CDR1 is KGHDR, CDR2 SFDVKD, per germline. The CDR3 DNA reads as TGTGCCACCGAAGGGACAGGGGGCCCCTACGAGCAGTACTTC. Translating gives CATEGTGGPYEQYF.

V is TRBV20-1 and J is TRBJ1-2; 9 bases fit TRBD1. There are 14 residues in the CDR3. With 6 bases clipped from V and 5 bases from J, the junction kept 10 bases outside the gene matches. Looked up from germline, CDR1 is DFQATT and CDR2 is SNEGSKA (reference sequence). This chain's CDR3 is CSALTGTGPYGYTF. Written as DNA, the CDR3 is TGCAGTGCCCTTACCGGGACAGGGCCTTATGGCTACACCTTC.